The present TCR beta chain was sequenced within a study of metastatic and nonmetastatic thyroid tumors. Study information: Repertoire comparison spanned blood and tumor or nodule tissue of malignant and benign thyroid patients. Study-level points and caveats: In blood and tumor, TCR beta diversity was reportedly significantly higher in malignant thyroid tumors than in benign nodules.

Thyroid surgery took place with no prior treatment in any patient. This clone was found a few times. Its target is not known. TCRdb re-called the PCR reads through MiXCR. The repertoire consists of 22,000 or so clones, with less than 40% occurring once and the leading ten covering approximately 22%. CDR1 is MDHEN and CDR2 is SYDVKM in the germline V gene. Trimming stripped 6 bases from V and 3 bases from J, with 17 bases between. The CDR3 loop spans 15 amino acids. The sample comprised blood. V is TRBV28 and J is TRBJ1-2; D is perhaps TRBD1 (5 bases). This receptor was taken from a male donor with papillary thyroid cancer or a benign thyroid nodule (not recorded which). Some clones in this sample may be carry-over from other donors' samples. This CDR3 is CASSLGALGDYGYTF. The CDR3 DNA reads TGTGCCAGCAGCCTAGGGGCCCTGGGGGACTATGGCTACACCTTC.